A single sample is the source of the 30 T cell receptor beta chains below, sequenced in a study of cytomegalovirus exposure and HLA in healthy donors. Primers included in the PCR were 60 Vbeta and 13 Jbeta primers. Assay used: immunoSEQ multiplex PCR; TCRdb lists only in-frame clones, some missing. The table shows approximately 100,000 clones, with 75% to 85% occurring only once. Sequencing was carried out using PBMCs. All receptors come from a woman aged 40 to 50 in good health and CMV-seronegative.

The chain combines TRBV5-4 with TRBJ1-4, with 8 bases that match TRBD1. Germline V gene data show CDR1 as SGHNT and CDR2 as YYREEE (reference sequence). This CDR3 region has 15 residues. The J segment lost 0 bases and the V segment lost 4 bases, leaving 2 bases of the junction unmatched. The CDR3 DNA sequence: TGTGCCAGCAGCCAGGACAGGGCAACTAATGAAAAACTGTTTTTT. It translates to CASSQDRATNEKLFF.

The V call is TRBV11-3, the J call TRBJ1-2, with D uncertain. Germline V gene sequence: CDR1 SGHNT, CDR2 YENEEA. This CDR3 is built from 15 residues. V lost 0 bases, J lost 7 bases, and 15 bases lay in between. CDR3 loop: CASSLEFSPPGGYTF. The CDR3 region has the DNA TGTGCCAGCAGCTTAGAGTTTTCCCCCCCGGGTGGCTACACCTTC. The full variable domain, completed using reference TRBV11-3 and TRBJ1-2, is EAGVVQSPRYKIIEKKQPVAFWCNPISGHNTLYWYLQNLGQGPELLIRYENEEAVDDSQLPKDRFSAERLKGVDSTLKIQPAELGDSAVYLCASSLEFSPPGGYTFGSGTRLTVV.

This clone was seen more than once but under ten times. This chain's CDR3 is CASSPRRTQETQYF. The CDR3 nucleotides read TGTGCCAGCAGCCCCCGCAGGACACAAGAGACCCAGTACTTC. The chain employs TRBV9 and TRBJ2-5, with a tentative D call TRBD1 (5 bases). V dropped 4 bases and J dropped 2 bases, with 12 bases sitting between them. The CDR3 runs to 14 residues. Germline-derived CDR1 and CDR2 are SGDLS and YYNGEE. Complete variable domain (other parts from reference TRBV9 and TRBJ2-5): DSGVTQTPKHLITATGQRVTLRCSPRSGDLSVYWYQQSLDQGLQFLIQYYNGEERAKGNILERFSAQQFPDLHSELNLSSLELGDSALYFCASSPRRTQETQYFGPGTRLLVL.

The chain recombines TRBV19 with TRBJ1-2, with D possibly being TRBD1 (6 bases). V was trimmed by 0 bases and J by 4 bases, leaving 12 bases between them. The CDR3 is 15 amino acids. Germline CDR1 LNHDA, CDR2 SQIVND (reference sequence). This chain's CDR3 is CASSIDLRTVYGYTF. The CDR3 coding sequence is TGTGCCAGTAGTATAGACCTCCGGACAGTCTATGGCTACACCTTC.

The chain couples TRBV30 to TRBJ1-1, with 7 bases lining up with TRBD1. From germline, CDR1 is GTSNPN and CDR2 SVGIG (reference sequence). The CDR3 is 13 residues long. The trim removed 6 bases at V and 4 bases at J, leaving 8 bases unmatched. The chain's CDR3 is CACSRQGSTEAFF. The CDR3 region has the DNA TGTGCCTGTTCACGACAGGGAAGCACTGAAGCTTTCTTT.

The J gene is TRBJ2-1, the V gene TRBV5-1, with D maybe TRBD2 (7 bases). The ends were cut back, 7 bases at V and 7 bases at J, with 18 bases in the middle. The CDR3 runs 14 residues. Germline values: CDR1 SGHRS, CDR2 YFSETQ. This CDR3 is CASSGGGAGNEQFF. CDR3 in DNA: TGCGCCAGCTCTGGCGGGGGCGCCGGGAATGAGCAGTTCTTC.

The chain couples TRBV5-1 to TRBJ1-1; D is ambiguous. V shed 4 bases and J shed 0 bases, with 10 bases lying between them. CDR3 length: 14 residues. Germline lookup yields CDR1 SGHRS and CDR2 YFSETQ. In DNA form, the CDR3 reads TGCGCCAGCAGCAGAGACAAGTTGAACACTGAAGCTTTCTTT. Translation gives CASSRDKLNTEAFF.

V is TRBV14 and J is TRBJ1-3; perhaps TRBD1 as D (5 bases). CDR3 length: 17 residues. V was clipped by 0 bases and J by 1 base, with 13 bases between them. Per germline, CDR1 SGHDN and CDR2 FVKESK. The CDR3 region is CASSQEANRRSGNTIYF. The DNA of the CDR3 is TGTGCCAGCAGCCAAGAGGCCAACAGGCGTTCTGGAAACACCATATATTTT.

This clone was recorded only once. This chain joins TRBV7-2 and TRBJ1-1; 9 bases fit TRBD1. Germline assignment: CDR1 SGHTA and CDR2 FQGNSA. With 3 bases clipped from V and 3 bases from J, the junction kept 8 bases outside the gene matches. The CDR3 totals 16 residues. CDR3 protein: CASSFHTGGSDTEAFF. In DNA form, the CDR3 reads TGTGCCAGCAGCTTTCACACAGGGGGCTCTGACACTGAAGCTTTCTTT.

V and J are TRBV9 and TRBJ2-7; 7 nucleotides agree with TRBD1. Germline lookup yields CDR1 SGDLS and CDR2 YYNGEE. V lost 4 bases, J lost 5 bases, and 12 bases stayed unmatched. The CDR3 consists of 15 residues. CDR3 nucleotide sequence: TGTGCCAGCAGCTTGACTACAGGGGTGTGGGACGAGCAGTACTTC. Encoded protein: CASSLTTGVWDEQYF.

J is TRBJ2-7 and V is TRBV5-1; 7 nucleotides align to TRBD1. CDR1 is SGHRS, CDR2 YFSETQ, per germline. The CDR3 spans 14 residues. The junction had 5 bases not matched to a gene; V was cut back by 3 bases and J by 2 bases. The CDR3, as DNA: TGCGCCAGCAGCTCCGGGACAGAACCCTACGAGCAGTACTTC. Translated, it gives CASSSGTEPYEQYF.

This chain links TRBV11-2 with TRBJ2-7, with 10 bases matching TRBD1. In germline, CDR1 is SGHAT, CDR2 FQNNGV. V lost 1 base and J lost 1; bases outside the gene matches: 7. The CDR3 consists of 17 residues. CDR3 loop: CASSLATRTGGSYEQYF. The CDR3 DNA follows: TGTGCCAGCAGCTTAGCTACCCGGACAGGGGGTTCCTACGAGCAGTACTTC.

J is TRBJ2-2 and V is TRBV21-1; the DNA was not used to check the table's D call, TRBD1. TRBV21-1 is a documented pseudogene. This CDR3 is 16 amino acids long. The CDR3, as DNA: TGTGCCAGCAGTAATGTCCTGGGCGACAGTACCGGGGAGCTGTTTTTT. Its protein product is CASSNVLGDSTGELFF.

This clone is a singleton in its sample. V gene TRBV9 combines with J gene TRBJ2-1, with D possibly being TRBD1 (6 bases). The CDR3 has 15 residues. Germline CDR1 is SGDLS and CDR2 is YYNGEE. With 5 bases removed from V and 2 bases from J, the gap between germline ends came to 14 bases. This chain's CDR3 is CASSYGEGAYNEQFF. The CDR3 nucleotides read TGTGCCAGCAGTTACGGCGAGGGGGCCTACAATGAGCAGTTCTTC.

The chain combines TRBV7-2 with TRBJ1-6, with D uncertain. This CDR3 comprises 15 residues. In germline, CDR1 is SGHTA, CDR2 FQGNSA. V was pared by 7 bases and J by 4 bases, with 14 bases between. The CDR3 is CASTPNGIYNSPLHF. The CDR3 DNA sequence: TGTGCCAGCACCCCCAACGGGATTTATAATTCACCCCTCCACTTT.

The gene calls are TRBV6-6 and TRBJ1-1, with 9 bases identical to TRBD1. CDR1 and CDR2 (germline): MNHNY, SVGAGI (reference sequence). CDR3 length equals 15 residues. With 7 bases clipped from V and 6 bases from J, the junction kept 12 bases outside the gene matches. CDR3 coding DNA: TGTGCCAGCAAGCTACAAGGACAGGGGAGAGCTGAAGCTTTCTTT. Translated, it gives CASKLQGQGRAEAFF.

This chain uses TRBV5-6 with TRBJ2-7; 7 positions match TRBD2. The CDR3 totals 13 residues. The ends lost 5 bases at V and 5 bases at J; junction bases unmatched: 7. Germline-derived CDR1 and CDR2 are SGHDT and YYEEEE. The CDR3, as DNA: TGTGCCAGCAGTTCCCGGGACTACCACGAGCAGTACTTC. Amino acid sequence: CASSSRDYHEQYF.

This clone is labeled medium-sized. The rearrangement joins TRBV19 to TRBJ1-6; the match to TRBD1 covers 9 bases. V gave up 5 bases and J gave up 7 bases; unmatched junction bases: 6. CDR3 length: 15 residues. Germline assignment: CDR1 LNHDA and CDR2 SQIVND (reference sequence). The CDR3 DNA follows: TGTGCCAGTAGTTTCTTAGACAGGGGGAATTCACCCCTCCACTTT. Translated, it gives CASSFLDRGNSPLHF.

The chain has TRBV15 and TRBJ2-7; 8 positions match TRBD1. Germline V gene data show CDR1 as LNHNV and CDR2 as YYDKDF (reference sequence). V gave up 4 bases and J gave up 0 bases; unmatched junction bases: 2. CDR3 length: 14 residues. CDR3 loop: CATSIDRGSYEQYF. CDR3 DNA sequence: TGTGCCACCAGCATCGACAGGGGCTCCTACGAGCAGTACTTC.

This chain joins TRBV4-3 and TRBJ1-1, with no clear D. Looked up from germline, CDR1 is LGHNA and CDR2 is YSLEER. The CDR3 extends over 14 amino acids. Trimming removed 0 bases from V and 3 bases from J, with 8 bases in between. CDR3 in DNA: TGCGCCAGCAGCCAAGATTCCGCAGACACTGAAGCTTTCTTT. Translated, it gives CASSQDSADTEAFF.

V gene TRBV7-9 combines with J gene TRBJ2-1; tentative D call: TRBD2 (6 bases). The germline V gene has CDR1 SEHNR and CDR2 FQNEAQ (reference sequence). V was clipped by 4 bases and J by 8 bases, with 27 bases between them. This CDR3 is built from 18 residues. In nucleotides, the CDR3 is TGTGCCAGCAGCTCCCCCCTGGCGGGGCACGGTATACACGATGAGCAGTTCTTC. Translation gives CASSSPLAGHGIHDEQFF.

The chain uses TRBV28 and TRBJ1-3; D unclear. The V gene's germline CDR1 is MDHEN and CDR2 SYDVKM. The CDR3 length is 17 residues. With 7 bases removed from V and 0 bases from J, the gap between germline ends came to 19 bases. The CDR3 region is CASNSRYTTTSGNTIYF. As DNA, the CDR3 is TGTGCCAGCAACAGCAGATATACAACCACCTCTGGAAACACCATATATTTT.

This clone was counted once. The chain is built from TRBV2 and TRBJ2-7; unclear D gene. Germline V gives CDR1 SNHLY, CDR2 FYNNEI. This CDR3 is 11 amino acids long. V lost 7 bases and J lost 5, with 9 bases in between. For the CDR3, the DNA is TGTGCCAGCACTGAGCGCCACGAGCAGTACTTC. Its translation: CASTERHEQYF. Together with reference TRBV2 and TRBJ2-7, the CDR3 gives the full variable domain: EPEVTQTPSHQVTQMGQEVILRCVPISNHLYFYWYRQILGQKVEFLVSFYNNEISEKSEIFDDQFSVERPDGSNFTLKIRSTKLEDSAMYFCASTERHEQYFGPGTRLTVT.

The chain is built from TRBV15 and TRBJ1-1; 11 bases line up with TRBD1. The length of the CDR3 is 14 residues. CDR1 and CDR2 from the germline V gene are LNHNV and YYDKDF (reference sequence). The junction had 7 bases not matched to a gene; V was cut back by 3 bases and J by 10 bases. CDR3 nucleotide sequence: TGTGCCACCAGCAGGGGAGGGACAGGGGGTACAGCTTTCTTT. As protein: CATSRGGTGGTAFF.

This clone occurred a few times. The chain is built from TRBV6-5 and TRBJ1-2; no firm D call. The germline V and J ends were trimmed by 6 bases and 7 bases, with 12 bases remaining between them. Germline CDR1 is MNHEY and CDR2 is SVGAGI. CDR3 length: 12 amino acids. The CDR3 nucleotides read TGTGCCAGCAGCCAAGGACTGCTTGGCTACACCTTC. It encodes CASSQGLLGYTF.

The genes are TRBV6-4 and TRBJ2-7, with D perhaps TRBD1 (6 bases). The CDR3 is 16 residues long. The V end was cut by 8 bases, the J end by 2 bases, with 22 bases between. Germline V CDR1 and CDR2: MRHNA, SNTAGT. The CDR3 reads CASFPSGTSPPYEQYF. The CDR3 DNA sequence: TGTGCCAGCTTTCCATCCGGGACATCCCCCCCCTACGAGCAGTACTTC.

The genes are TRBV28 and TRBJ1-5; TRBD1 matches 10 bases. The V gene's germline CDR1 is MDHEN and CDR2 SYDVKM. This CDR3 has 15 amino acids. J gave up 4 bases and V 5 bases, and 5 bases lay outside the gene matches. CDR3 nucleotides: TGTGCCAGCAGTACTCTGGGACAGGGGAATCAGCCCCAGCATTTT. It translates to CASSTLGQGNQPQHF.

This chain joins TRBV2 and TRBJ1-2, with TRBD1 matching over 12 bases. V dropped 4 bases and J dropped 4; count of bases not matched to a gene: 4. Germline V lookup: CDR1 SNHLY, CDR2 FYNNEI. The CDR3 totals 15 residues. The CDR3 nucleotides read TGTGCCAGCAGTGGGGACAGGGGGCTGAGCTATGGCTACACCTTC. The encoded protein is CASSGDRGLSYGYTF.

V gene TRBV2 combines with J gene TRBJ1-2, with 7 bases fitting TRBD1. The germline V gene has CDR1 SNHLY and CDR2 FYNNEI. CDR3 length: 14 amino acids. The V segment lost 6 bases and the J segment 7 bases; nucleotides outside the gene matches: 11. The CDR3 here is CASRASIRGPGYTF. CDR3 sequence (DNA): TGTGCCAGCAGGGCCTCGATTAGGGGGCCTGGCTACACCTTC.

In DNA, the CDR3 is TGTGCCATCAGTGAGTCGATTCGAGCGGAGCCCTTGAACACTGAAGCTTTCTTT. Encoded protein: CAISESIRAEPLNTEAFF. The V gene is TRBV10-3, the J gene TRBJ1-1, with D unclear. The CDR3 has 18 amino acids. The germline CDR1 and CDR2 sequences are ENHRY and SYGVKD. Trimming removed 0 bases from V and 0 bases from J, with 17 bases in between.